This TCR beta chain was recorded in a study of T-cell reconstitution after alpha-beta-depleted transplantation in children. Study outcomes and limitations: It was reported that alpha-beta T cells came from several hundred expanded graft clones (about two months after transplant). T cells produced anew were the main source of T-cell counts and diversity one year after transplant. The study traced high day-60 TCRbeta diversity in some patients to surviving recipient T cells and thymic progenitors.

Details on this clonotype: Its antigen is undetermined.

Germline CDR1 ENHRY, CDR2 SYGVKD. Deletions cut 3 bases from V and 1 base from J, with 16 bases between. The CDR3 length is 17 residues. Construction of the TCRbeta library involved unique molecular identifiers. From the PCR reads, TCRdb called clonotypes with MiXCR, one entry per CDR3 protein. Among 350,000 to 500,000 distinct CDR3 sequences listed, roughly 44% were seen once. This TCR came from a girl aged 2-15 years with aplastic anemia, due to receive a stem cell transplant. The rearrangement links TRBV10-3 to TRBJ1-5, with unresolved D. This specimen was PBMCs, taken before TCRalphabeta/CD19-depleted stem cell transplant. Written as DNA, the CDR3 is TGTGCCATCAGTGAAGGCAGAGGCGGACCCAGCAATCAGCCCCAGCATTTT. This codes for CAISEGRGGPSNQPQHF.